This is a list of T cell receptor beta chains from one sample in a study of cytomegalovirus exposure and HLA in healthy donors. The protocol was immunoSEQ multiplex PCR, while the TCRdb copy is restricted to in-frame clones and leaves out a portion. Counted here are roughly 240,000 clones, roughly 80% occurring once; the ten biggest clones make up 5% to 6.5%. Sequenced material: PBMCs. The receptors here all came from a woman between 40 and 55 years old in good health and CMV-seropositive. The CDR3 runs from the conserved cysteine through the conserved F or W.

TRBV9,TRBJ2-2,CASTPGVGVNTGELFF
TRBV6-5,TRBJ2-5,CASSSRRAGETQYF
TRBV30,TRBJ2-7,CAWSVGGRRYEQYF
TRBV27,TRBJ2-7,CASSFDYRTGGMDEQYF
TRBV27,TRBJ1-5,CASSLRRGGTNQPQHF
TRBV6-4,TRBJ2-1,CASSPSGRANNEQFF
TRBV9,TRBJ1-1,CASSSYRGYGTEAFF
TRBV7-9,TRBJ2-7,CASSLDEGAFYEQYF
TRBV27,TRBJ1-5,CASSLSSQYSNQPQHF
TRBV29-1,TRBJ2-1,CSVEANGRGSHNEQFF
TRBV6-4,TRBJ1-2,CASREDRAGGYTF
TRBV4-2,TRBJ2-5,CASSQNGDRVETQYF
TRBV7-2,TRBJ1-2,CASSPQGARTNYGYTF
TRBV5-4,TRBJ2-7,CASSLTSGRAYEQYF
TRBV5-6,TRBJ2-5,CASSLDTGPVGETQYF
TRBV7-3,TRBJ2-1,CASSPGLPEQFF
TRBV6-6,TRBJ1-3,CASSYPDRTSGNTIYF
TRBV10-3,TRBJ2-7,CAISDGAPRQYF
TRBV7-3,TRBJ2-1,CASAREASVVDEQFF
TRBV5-1,TRBJ2-7,CASSLRQGESYEQYF
TRBV4-2,TRBJ2-2,CASSRPGTGGTGELFF
TRBV7-8,TRBJ2-5,CASSLFAGQETQYF
TRBV2,TRBJ2-6,CASSGTVKAGANVLTF
TRBV6-5,TRBJ2-5,CASSEYRGTQYF
TRBV19,TRBJ2-5,CASSMGYGGQVQETQYF
TRBV11-3,TRBJ2-2,CASSQLKYGLTGELFF
TRBV19,TRBJ1-2,CASSSGQEGGYGYTF
TRBV7-3,TRBJ2-1,CASSSGLAGVHEQFF
TRBV5-1,TRBJ2-5,CASSLGRDQETQYF
TRBV5-6,TRBJ2-5,CASSSWGVTGIETQYF
TRBV6-4,TRBJ1-4,CASSDSVGQLFF
TRBV29-1,TRBJ2-3,CSVEGGLALDTQYF
TRBV5-1,TRBJ2-1,CASSLVSSGKYNEQFF
TRBV5-1,TRBJ1-6,CASSWDSSYNSPLHF
TRBV2,TRBJ2-1,CASSGGGGRGNEQFF
TRBV7-9,TRBJ1-1,CSSSLEGGVAFF
TRBV6-5,TRBJ1-6,CASRVGTDYNSPLHF
TRBV15,TRBJ2-7,CATSRDNGDYEQYF
TRBV28,TRBJ1-5,CASNEDRDPSGQPQHF